Given below is one T cell receptor beta chain in context. This record comes from a study of T cell responses to AZD1222 COVID-19 vaccine. Sequencing used immunoSEQ multiplex PCR; TCRdb keeps in-frame clones, though not all of them. The table lists about 130,000 clones, around 87% of them singletons. The V segment lost 4 bases and the J segment 0 bases; nucleotides outside the gene matches: 3. The CDR3 runs to 15 residues. Looked up from germline, CDR1 is SGDLS and CDR2 is YYNGEE. This specimen was peripheral blood, taken on day 0 of AZD1222 vaccination. This TCR derives from an adult in good health. The chain links TRBV9 to TRBJ2-7; 11 bases agree with TRBD1. The CDR3 region has the DNA TGTGCCAGCAGCAAAGGGACAGGGGGCTCCTACGAGCAGTACTTC. Protein product: CASSKGTGGSYEQYF.